These 9 T cell receptor beta chains were sequenced from one sample in a study of metastatic and nonmetastatic thyroid tumors. TCRdb used MiXCR to call clones anew from the PCR reads. The data contain about 24,000 clones, 20% to 25% of them singletons. Prior to thyroid surgery, none of the patients had received any treatment. Specimen: blood. These receptors all stem from a male donor with papillary thyroid cancer or a benign thyroid nodule (not recorded which). Some clones in this sample may be carry-over from other donors' samples.

This clone was seen many times. This chain connects TRBV5-1 to TRBJ2-3; TRBD2 matches 9 bases. Germline CDR1 reads SGHRS; CDR2 reads YFSETQ. CDR3 length equals 16 residues. V lost 0 bases to trimming and J lost 2 bases; unmatched junction nucleotides: 4. CDR3 coding DNA: TGCGCCAGCAGCTTGGTGAGCGGGAGGACCACAGATACGCAGTATTTT. As protein: CASSLVSGRTTDTQYF. The whole variable domain, filled in from reference TRBV5-1 and TRBJ2-3, reads KAGVTQTPRYLIKTRGQQVTLSCSPISGHRSVSWYQQTPGQGLQFLFEYFSETQRNKGNFPGRFSGRQFSNSRSEMNVSTLELGDSALYLCASSLVSGRTTDTQYFGPGTRLTVL.

To note about this clone: Mismatch with germline at one junction end may stem from a read error. J is TRBJ2-7 and V is TRBV20-1; D unclear. The V gene's germline CDR1 is DFQATT and CDR2 SNEGSKA (reference sequence). There are 13 residues in the CDR3. The CDR3, as DNA: TGCAGTGCTAGTATTCCAGGAGAATACGAGCATTACTTC. It encodes CSASIPGEYEHYF.

This clone occurred many times. The chain couples TRBV7-2 to TRBJ2-3, with 13 positions matching TRBD2. This CDR3 has 15 residues. Trimming removed 5 bases from V and 7 bases from J; junction bases left unmatched: 6. Germline V gene lookup returns CDR1 SGHTA and CDR2 FQGNSA. The CDR3 reads CASSKGLAGVNTQYF. CDR3 sequence (DNA): TGTGCCAGCAGCAAAGGACTAGCGGGAGTAAATACGCAGTATTTT.

As for this clone: The sample has other DNA sequences that encode this CDR3 too. The V gene is TRBV5-1, the J gene TRBJ2-7; D is unclear. V lost 4 bases and J lost 5, with 13 bases in between. Germline CDR1 reads SGHRS; CDR2 reads YFSETQ. CDR3 size: 13 residues. The CDR3 nucleotides are TGCGCCAGCAGCATATCAGGTTTCAACGAGCAGTACTTC. It yields the protein CASSISGFNEQYF.

This clone was observed many times. V is TRBV5-1 and J is TRBJ2-7, with TRBD2 matching 7 bases. The CDR3 loop spans 15 amino acids. In germline, CDR1 is SGHRS, CDR2 YFSETQ. After removal of 3 bases from V and 8 bases from J, the junction contained 14 bases not matched to a gene. CDR3 bases: TGCGCCAGCAGCTCAGGAGGAGGGACTACCTTAAAGCAGTACTTC. Amino acids: CASSSGGGTTLKQYF.

V is TRBV6-1 and J is TRBJ1-2, with D possibly matching TRBD1 (6 bases). Germline V gives CDR1 MNHNS, CDR2 SASEGT. Trimming left V 6 bases short and J 2 bases short, with 19 bases between. The CDR3 has 16 amino acids. CDR3 in amino acids: CASRPNYRQENYGYTF. The CDR3 DNA follows: TGTGCCAGCAGACCTAACTACCGACAGGAAAACTATGGCTACACCTTC.

The rearrangement joins TRBV19 to TRBJ2-7; D possibly corresponds to TRBD1 (6 bases). This CDR3 region has 14 residues. Germline V gene sequence: CDR1 LNHDA, CDR2 SQIVND (reference sequence). The germline V and J ends were trimmed by 5 bases and 3 bases, with 14 bases remaining between them. The CDR3 DNA reads TGTGCCAGTAGTGCCGCGGACAGAGACTACGAGCAGTACTTC. Protein sequence: CASSAADRDYEQYF.

This clone was recorded at least ten times. The chain joins TRBV19 to TRBJ1-2; D is possibly TRBD1 (6 bases). V lost 4 bases and J lost 4, with 16 bases in between. Germline-derived CDR1 and CDR2 are LNHDA and SQIVND (reference sequence). The CDR3 spans 15 residues. CDR3 bases: TGTGCCAGTAGTACCCGTTACCAGGGGCTCTATGGCTACACCTTC. Protein: CASSTRYQGLYGYTF.

This clone occurred many times. The rearrangement uses TRBV4-2 and TRBJ1-2; possibly TRBD1 for D (6 bases). Trimming pared 4 bases from V and 5 bases from J, leaving 14 bases between. Germline assignment: CDR1 LGHNA and CDR2 YNFKEQ. The CDR3 is 14 amino acids. CDR3 sequence reads: CASSPSGGGYGYTF. For the CDR3, the DNA is TGTGCCAGCAGCCCGTCCGGAGGGGGGTATGGCTACACCTTC.